This T cell receptor beta chain was captured in a study of shared clonotypes between healthy human individuals. Study-wide context: Each donor had three CD4 naive, three CD4 memory, two CD8 naive and one CD8 memory plate.

Points on this clone: Its antigen is not identified.

Notes on the study in general: Collection of samples was limited to blood; tissue repertoires likely differ. Naive subsets typically showed greater estimated richness than memory subsets.

TCRdb's table, derived via immunoSEQ multiplex PCR, lists solely in-frame clones and lacks some. The repertoire holds more than 1.2 million clones, with 98% as singletons. Germline CDR1 MNHNS, CDR2 SASEGT. V lost 6 bases and J lost 0; bases outside the gene matches: 14. CDR3 length equals 20 residues. The sample was naive CD4+ T cells sorted from blood. The subset denotes: CD45RA+ positively selected. The receptor's source is a man aged 30-40 years in good health. The V gene is TRBV6-1, the J gene TRBJ2-1, with 13 bases aligning to TRBD2. The CDR3 loop is CASREWPGLAGTSSYNEQFF. CDR3 sequence (DNA): TGTGCCAGCAGGGAATGGCCGGGACTAGCGGGAACAAGCTCCTACAATGAGCAGTTCTTC.